This T cell receptor (beta chain) was profiled in a study of blood T cell repertoires in COVID-19. Study context: Both acute and convalescent COVID-19 samples were obtained from the United States, Italy and Spain. T cells, B-cell-depleted T cells, or PBMCs supplied cDNA or gDNA.

From germline, CDR1 is SEHNR and CDR2 FQNEAQ (reference sequence). This CDR3 has 15 amino acids. Trimming pared 1 base from V and 5 bases from J, leaving 11 bases between. As originally analysed: Nucleated cell number was recorded as an estimate derived from reference gene primer amplification. Some clones are missing from TCRdb's copy, which holds only in-frame ones; the method was immunoSEQ multiplex PCR. V, J and clone size derive from that table, while D and trimming were established from the DNA sequence. Of 200,000 to 250,000 clones listed, 80% to 90% are singletons. The chain recombines TRBV7-9 with TRBJ1-4; D not certain. This sequence originates from a man aged 25-45 years with active or convalescent COVID-19. Sequenced: peripheral blood. This chain's CDR3 is CASSLGRGLNEKLFF. The DNA for the CDR3 is TGTGCCAGCAGCTTAGGCCGCGGCTTGAATGAAAAACTGTTTTTT.